This T cell receptor (beta chain) was captured in a study of T cells in Graves' hyperthyroidism and ophthalmopathy. At the level of the study: Before treatment of any kind, peripheral blood was taken at initial diagnosis.

Germline lookup yields CDR1 SGDLS and CDR2 YYNGEE. This CDR3 is built from 17 residues. Trimming cost V 0 bases and J 10 bases; bases outside gene matches: 15. In regard to this clonotype: What it recognizes is unknown. This could be a read error, since a much larger clone is one nucleotide away.

Orbital computed tomography, thyroid ultrasound, serum thyroxine and TRAb, and clinical symptoms together informed the diagnoses. The source material, RNA transcripts, was used to amplify TCR beta CDR3 regions. HTBI primers drove first-round RT-PCR of the TCR CDR3. Each CDR3 protein is one row after TCRdb ran MiXCR on the multiplex PCR reads. The sample holds 300,000 to 450,000 distinct CDR3 sequences, roughly 15% seen once. Regarding the study as a whole: Most thyroid clonotypes with frequency above 0.001 were detected in blood.

The origin of this receptor is a woman between 25 and 40 years old with Graves' ophthalmopathy. The source material was blood. The rearrangement uses TRBV9 and TRBJ2-3; 9 positions match TRBD2. DNA for the CDR3: TGTGCCAGCAGCGTAGACCCAGCGGGGGGAATTGAGGTGGCGCAGTATTTT. As protein: CASSVDPAGGIEVAQYF.